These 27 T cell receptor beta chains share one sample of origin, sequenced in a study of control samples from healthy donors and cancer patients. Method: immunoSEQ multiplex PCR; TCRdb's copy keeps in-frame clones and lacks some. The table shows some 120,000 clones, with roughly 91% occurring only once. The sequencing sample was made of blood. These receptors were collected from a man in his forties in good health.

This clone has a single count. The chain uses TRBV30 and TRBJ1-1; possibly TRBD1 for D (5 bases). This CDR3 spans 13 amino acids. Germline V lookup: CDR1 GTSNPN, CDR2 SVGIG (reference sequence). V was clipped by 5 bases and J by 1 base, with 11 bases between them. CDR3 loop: CAWGGGKNTEAFF. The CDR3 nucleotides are TGTGCCTGGGGTGGGGGGAAGAACACTGAAGCTTTCTTT.

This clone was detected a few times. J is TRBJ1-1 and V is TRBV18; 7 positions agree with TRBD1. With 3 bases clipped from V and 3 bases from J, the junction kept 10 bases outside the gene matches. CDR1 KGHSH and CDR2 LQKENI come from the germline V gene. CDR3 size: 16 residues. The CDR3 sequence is CASSPNRQGGDTEAFF. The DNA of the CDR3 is TGTGCCAGCTCACCCAATCGACAGGGCGGGGACACTGAAGCTTTCTTT.

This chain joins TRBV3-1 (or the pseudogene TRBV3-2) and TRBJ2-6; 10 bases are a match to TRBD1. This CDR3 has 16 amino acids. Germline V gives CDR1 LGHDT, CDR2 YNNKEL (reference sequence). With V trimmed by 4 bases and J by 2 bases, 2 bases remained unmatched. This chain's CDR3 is CASSPTGGTGANVLTF. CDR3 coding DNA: TGTGCCAGCAGCCCGACAGGGGGCACTGGGGCCAACGTCCTGACTTTC.

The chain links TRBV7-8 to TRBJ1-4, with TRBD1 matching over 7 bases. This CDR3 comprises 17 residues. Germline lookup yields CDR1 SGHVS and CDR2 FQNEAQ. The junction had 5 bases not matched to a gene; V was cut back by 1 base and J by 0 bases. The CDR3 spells CASSLGDSAATNEKLFF. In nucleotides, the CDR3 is TGTGCCAGCAGCTTAGGGGACAGCGCTGCAACTAATGAAAAACTGTTTTTT.

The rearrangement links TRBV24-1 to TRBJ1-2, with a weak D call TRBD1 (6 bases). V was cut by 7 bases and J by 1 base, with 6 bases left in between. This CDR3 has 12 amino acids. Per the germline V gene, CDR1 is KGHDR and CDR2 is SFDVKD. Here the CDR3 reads CATRDSNYGYTF. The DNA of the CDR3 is TGTGCCACCAGGGACAGTAACTATGGCTACACCTTC.

This CDR3 is CASSPNSGLASTDTQYF. The DNA for the CDR3 is TGTGCCAGCTCACCAAACTCCGGACTAGCAAGCACAGATACGCAGTATTTT. The chain uses TRBV18 and TRBJ2-3; 8 nucleotides match TRBD2. Trimming at V came to 2 bases and at J to 0 bases, leaving 7 bases not matched to a gene. The V gene's germline CDR1 is KGHSH and CDR2 LQKENI. This CDR3 is built from 17 residues.

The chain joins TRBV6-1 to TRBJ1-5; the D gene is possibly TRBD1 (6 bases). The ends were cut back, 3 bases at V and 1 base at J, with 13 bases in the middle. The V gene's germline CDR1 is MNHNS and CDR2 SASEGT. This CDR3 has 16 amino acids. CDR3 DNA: TGTGCCAGCAGTGATTGGGGGCGCGGAAGCAATCAGCCCCAGCATTTT. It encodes CASSDWGRGSNQPQHF.

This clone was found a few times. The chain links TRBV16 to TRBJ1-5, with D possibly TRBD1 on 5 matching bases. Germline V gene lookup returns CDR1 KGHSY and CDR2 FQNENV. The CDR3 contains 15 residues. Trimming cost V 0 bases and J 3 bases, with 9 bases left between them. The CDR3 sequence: CASSQSGGYNQPQHF. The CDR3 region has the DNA TGTGCCAGCAGCCAATCGGGGGGTTACAATCAGCCCCAGCATTTT.

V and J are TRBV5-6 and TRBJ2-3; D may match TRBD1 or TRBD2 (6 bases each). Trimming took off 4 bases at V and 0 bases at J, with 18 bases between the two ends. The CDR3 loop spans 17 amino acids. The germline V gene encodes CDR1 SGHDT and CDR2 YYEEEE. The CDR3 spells CASSLIGGQASTDTQYF. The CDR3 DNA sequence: TGTGCCAGCAGCCTCATTGGGGGGCAAGCTAGCACAGATACGCAGTATTTT.

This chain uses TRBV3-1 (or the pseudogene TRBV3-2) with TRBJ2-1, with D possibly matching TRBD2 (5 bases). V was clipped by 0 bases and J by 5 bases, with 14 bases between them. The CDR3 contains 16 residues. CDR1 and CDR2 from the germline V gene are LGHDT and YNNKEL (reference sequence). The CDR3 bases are TGTGCCAGCAGCCAAGATTTTCGGGGTATCAACAATGAGCAGTTCTTC. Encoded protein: CASSQDFRGINNEQFF.

CDR3 sequence reads: CASSYSQPVNGYTF. Here the CDR3 DNA reads TGTGCCAGCAGTTACTCACAGCCAGTAAATGGCTACACCTTC. V gene TRBV6-2 or TRBV6-3 combines with J gene TRBJ1-2; the D is unclear. Trimming left V 0 bases short and J 6 bases short, with 11 bases between. This CDR3 is 14 amino acids long. CDR1 and CDR2 from the germline V gene are MNHEY and SVGEGT.

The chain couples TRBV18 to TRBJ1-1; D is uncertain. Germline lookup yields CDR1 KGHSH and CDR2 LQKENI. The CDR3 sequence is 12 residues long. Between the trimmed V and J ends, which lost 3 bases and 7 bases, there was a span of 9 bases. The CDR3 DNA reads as TGTGCCAGCTCACCCTCCGTTGATGAAGCTTTCTTT. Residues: CASSPSVDEAFF.

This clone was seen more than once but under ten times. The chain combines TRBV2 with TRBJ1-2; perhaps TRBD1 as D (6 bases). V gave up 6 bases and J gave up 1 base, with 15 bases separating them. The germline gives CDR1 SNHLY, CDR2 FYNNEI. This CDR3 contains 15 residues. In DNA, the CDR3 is TGTGCCAGCAGCGAAACAGGACAGCTTAACTATGGCTACACCTTC. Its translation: CASSETGQLNYGYTF.

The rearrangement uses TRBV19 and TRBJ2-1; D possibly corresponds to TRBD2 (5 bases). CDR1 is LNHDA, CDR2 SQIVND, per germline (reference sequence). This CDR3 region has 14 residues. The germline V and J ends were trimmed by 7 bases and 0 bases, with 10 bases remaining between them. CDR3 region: CASKSGNSYNEQFF. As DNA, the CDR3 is TGTGCCAGTAAATCGGGGAACTCCTACAATGAGCAGTTCTTC.

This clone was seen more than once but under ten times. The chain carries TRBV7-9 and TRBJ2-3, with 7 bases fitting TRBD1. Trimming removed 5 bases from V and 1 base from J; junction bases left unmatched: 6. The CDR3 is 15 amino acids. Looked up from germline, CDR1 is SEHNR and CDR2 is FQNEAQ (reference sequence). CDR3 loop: CASSERGRGTDTQYF. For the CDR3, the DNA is TGTGCCAGCAGCGAGAGGGGGCGCGGCACAGATACGCAGTATTTT.

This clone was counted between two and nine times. In DNA, the CDR3 is TGTGCCAGCAGCTTTTCCCGAGCAGGGGCTCCCTACGAGCAGTACTTC. Its protein is CASSFSRAGAPYEQYF. The rearrangement joins TRBV11-3 to TRBJ2-7; a possible D gene is TRBD1 (6 bases). CDR1 and CDR2 from the germline V gene are SGHNT and YENEEA. V lost 3 bases, J lost 2 bases, and 17 bases lay in between. This CDR3 region has 16 residues. Filled out from reference TRBV11-3 and TRBJ2-7, the complete variable domain reads EAGVVQSPRYKIIEKKQPVAFWCNPISGHNTLYWYLQNLGQGPELLIRYENEEAVDDSQLPKDRFSAERLKGVDSTLKIQPAELGDSAVYLCASSFSRAGAPYEQYFGPGTRLTVT.

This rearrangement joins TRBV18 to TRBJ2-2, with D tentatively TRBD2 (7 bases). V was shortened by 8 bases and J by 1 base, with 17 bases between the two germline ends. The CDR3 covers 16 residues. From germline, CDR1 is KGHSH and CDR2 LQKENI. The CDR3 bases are TGTGCCAGCCGACCGGGGGGCGCGGTGAACACCGGGGAGCTGTTTTTT. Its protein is CASRPGGAVNTGELFF.

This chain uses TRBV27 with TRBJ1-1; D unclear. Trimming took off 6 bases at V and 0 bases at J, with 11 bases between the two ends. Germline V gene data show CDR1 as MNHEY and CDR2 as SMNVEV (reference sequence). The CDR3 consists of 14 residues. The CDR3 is CASSPTWVNTEAFF. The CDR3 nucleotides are TGTGCCAGCAGCCCCACCTGGGTGAACACTGAAGCTTTCTTT.

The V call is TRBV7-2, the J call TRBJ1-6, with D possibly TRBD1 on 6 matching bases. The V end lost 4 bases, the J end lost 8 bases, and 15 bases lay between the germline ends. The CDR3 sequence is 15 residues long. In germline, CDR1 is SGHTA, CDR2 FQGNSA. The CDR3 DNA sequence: TGTGCCAGCAGCTCCCAGAGGGCAGGGGATTCACCCCTCCACTTT. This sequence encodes CASSSQRAGDSPLHF.

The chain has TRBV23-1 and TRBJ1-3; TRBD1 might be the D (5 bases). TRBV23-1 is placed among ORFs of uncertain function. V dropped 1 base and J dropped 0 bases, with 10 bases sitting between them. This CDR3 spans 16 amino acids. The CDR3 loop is CASSQLPGPSGNTIYF. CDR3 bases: TGCGCCAGCAGTCAATTACCAGGGCCCTCTGGAAACACCATATATTTT.

CDR3 in DNA: TGTGCCACCAGTGACTACGGGACTAGCGGGGGGGCCGGGGAGCTGTTTTTT. Translation: CATSDYGTSGGAGELFF. This chain connects TRBV24-1 to TRBJ2-2; 16 nucleotides match TRBD2. The V segment lost 4 bases and the J segment 6 bases; nucleotides outside the gene matches: 4. The CDR3 covers 17 residues. Germline values: CDR1 KGHDR, CDR2 SFDVKD.

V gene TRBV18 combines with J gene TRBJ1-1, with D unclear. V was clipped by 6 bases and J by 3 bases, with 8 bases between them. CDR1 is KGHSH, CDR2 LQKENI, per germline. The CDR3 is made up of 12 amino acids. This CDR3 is CASSMVDTEAFF. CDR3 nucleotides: TGTGCCAGCTCGATGGTCGACACTGAAGCTTTCTTT.

CDR3 sequence: CASSLTFSSYTGELFF. The CDR3 DNA sequence: TGTGCCAGCAGCTTAACATTTTCCTCTTACACCGGGGAGCTGTTTTTT. The rearrangement uses TRBV7-3 and TRBJ2-2; D not certain. CDR3 length: 16 residues. Looked up from germline, CDR1 is SGHTA and CDR2 is FQGTGA. V was pared by 0 bases and J by 3 bases, with 11 bases between.

CDR3 amino acids: CASSFTYGYTF. The DNA of the CDR3 is TGTGCCAGCAGTTTTACTTATGGCTACACCTTC. The chain couples TRBV12-3 or TRBV12-4 to TRBJ1-2, with D hard to call. This CDR3 comprises 11 residues. V lost 3 bases, J lost 5 bases, and 4 bases lay in between.

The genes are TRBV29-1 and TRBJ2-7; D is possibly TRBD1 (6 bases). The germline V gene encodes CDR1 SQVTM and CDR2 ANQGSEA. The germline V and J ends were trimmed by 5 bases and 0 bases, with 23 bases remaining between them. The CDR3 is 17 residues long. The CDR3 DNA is TGCAGCGTTCTCAAACTCAACGACAGGTCGCGCTCCTACGAGCAGTACTTC. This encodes CSVLKLNDRSRSYEQYF.

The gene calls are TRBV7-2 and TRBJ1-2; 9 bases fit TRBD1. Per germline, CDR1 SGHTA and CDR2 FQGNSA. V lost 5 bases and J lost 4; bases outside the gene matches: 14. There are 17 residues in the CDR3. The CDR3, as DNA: TGTGCCAGCAGCCAAAAAAGCTTTACAGGGGGCACCTATGGCTACACCTTC. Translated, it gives CASSQKSFTGGTYGYTF.

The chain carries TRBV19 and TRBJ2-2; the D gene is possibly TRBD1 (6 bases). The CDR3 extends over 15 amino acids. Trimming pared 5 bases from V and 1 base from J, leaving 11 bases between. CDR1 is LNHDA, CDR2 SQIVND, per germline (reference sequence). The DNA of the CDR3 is TGTGCCAGTAGTGTGGACAGACTGAACACCGGGGAGCTGTTTTTT. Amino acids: CASSVDRLNTGELFF. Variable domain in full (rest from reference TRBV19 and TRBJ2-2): DGGITQSPKYLFRKEGQNVTLSCEQNLNHDAMYWYRQDPGQGLRLIYYSQIVNDFQKGDIAEGYSVSREKKESFPLTVTSAQKNPTAFYLCASSVDRLNTGELFFGEGSRLTVL.